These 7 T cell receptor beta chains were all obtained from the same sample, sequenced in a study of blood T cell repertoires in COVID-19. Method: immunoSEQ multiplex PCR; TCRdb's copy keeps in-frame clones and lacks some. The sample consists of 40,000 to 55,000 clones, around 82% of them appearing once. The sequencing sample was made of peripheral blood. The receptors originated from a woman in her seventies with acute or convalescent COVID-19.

CDR3: CASSVDQGAYEQYF. The DNA of the CDR3 is TGTGCCAGCAGCGTAGACCAGGGGGCGTACGAGCAGTACTTC. The J gene is TRBJ2-7, the V gene TRBV9; 8 nucleotides line up with TRBD1. Germline V gene lookup returns CDR1 SGDLS and CDR2 YYNGEE. The CDR3 is 14 amino acids. J lost 4 bases, V lost 0 bases, and 3 bases had no gene match. The full variable domain, completed using reference TRBV9 and TRBJ2-7, is DSGVTQTPKHLITATGQRVTLRCSPRSGDLSVYWYQQSLDQGLQFLIQYYNGEERAKGNILERFSAQQFPDLHSELNLSSLELGDSALYFCASSVDQGAYEQYFGPGTRLTVT.

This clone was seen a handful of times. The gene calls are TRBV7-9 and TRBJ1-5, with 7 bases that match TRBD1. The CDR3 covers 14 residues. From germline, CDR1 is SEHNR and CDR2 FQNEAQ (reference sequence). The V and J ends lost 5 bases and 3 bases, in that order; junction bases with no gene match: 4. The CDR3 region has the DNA TGTGCCAGCAGCCCACAGGGGTTCAATCAGCCCCAGCATTTT. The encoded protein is CASSPQGFNQPQHF.

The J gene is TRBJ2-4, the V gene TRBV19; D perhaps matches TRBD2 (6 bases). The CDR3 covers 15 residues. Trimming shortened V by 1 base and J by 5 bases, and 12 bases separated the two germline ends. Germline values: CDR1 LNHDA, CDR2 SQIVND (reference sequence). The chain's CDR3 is CASSIGQGGENIQYF. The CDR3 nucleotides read TGTGCCAGTAGTATAGGGCAGGGAGGCGAAAACATTCAGTACTTC.

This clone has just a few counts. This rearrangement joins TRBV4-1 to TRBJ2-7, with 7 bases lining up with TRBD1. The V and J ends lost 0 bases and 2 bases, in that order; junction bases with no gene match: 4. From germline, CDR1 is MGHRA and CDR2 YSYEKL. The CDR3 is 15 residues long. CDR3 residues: CASSQERQGAYEQYF. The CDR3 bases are TGCGCCAGCAGCCAAGAACGACAGGGCGCCTACGAGCAGTACTTC.

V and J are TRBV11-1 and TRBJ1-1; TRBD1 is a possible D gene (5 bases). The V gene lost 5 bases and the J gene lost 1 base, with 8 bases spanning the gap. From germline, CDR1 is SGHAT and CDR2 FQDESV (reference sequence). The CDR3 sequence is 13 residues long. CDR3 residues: CASSLDRNTEAFF. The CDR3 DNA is TGTGCCAGCAGCCTCGACAGGAACACTGAAGCTTTCTTT.

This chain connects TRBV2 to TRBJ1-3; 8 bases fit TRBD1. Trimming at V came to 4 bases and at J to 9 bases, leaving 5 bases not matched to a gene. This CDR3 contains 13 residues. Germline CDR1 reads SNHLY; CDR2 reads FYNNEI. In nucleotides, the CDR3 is TGTGCCAGCAGTGGTCGGCAGGGGGCCACCATATATTTT. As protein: CASSGRQGATIYF.

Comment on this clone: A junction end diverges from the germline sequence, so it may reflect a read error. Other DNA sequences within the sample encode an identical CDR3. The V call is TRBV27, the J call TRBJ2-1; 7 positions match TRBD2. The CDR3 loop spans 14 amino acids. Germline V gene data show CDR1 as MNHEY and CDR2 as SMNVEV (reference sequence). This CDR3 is CASRPAGSYNEQFF. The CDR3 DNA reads TGCGCCAGCAGGCCAGCGGGATCCTACAATGAGCAGTTCTTC.